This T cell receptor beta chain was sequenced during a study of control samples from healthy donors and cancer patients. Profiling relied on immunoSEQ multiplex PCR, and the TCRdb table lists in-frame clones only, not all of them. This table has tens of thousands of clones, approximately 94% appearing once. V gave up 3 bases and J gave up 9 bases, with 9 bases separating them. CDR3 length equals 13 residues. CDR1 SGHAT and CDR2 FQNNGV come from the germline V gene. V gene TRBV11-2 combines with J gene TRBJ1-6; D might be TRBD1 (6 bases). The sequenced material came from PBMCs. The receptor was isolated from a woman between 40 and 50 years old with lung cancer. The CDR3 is CASSFTGISPLHF. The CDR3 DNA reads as TGTGCCAGCAGCTTCACAGGGATTTCACCCCTCCACTTT.